The present T cell receptor (beta chain) was sequenced within a study of blood T cell repertoires in COVID-19. Background on the study: From the United States, Italy and Spain came samples of acute and convalescent COVID-19. In each case, the material was cDNA or gDNA derived from T cells, B-cell-depleted T cells, or PBMCs.

Original methodology: Amplification of reference gene primers was used by the study to estimate nucleated cell counts. Data came from immunoSEQ multiplex PCR; TCRdb stores just in-frame clones and leaves some out. That table gives V, J and clone size, and the DNA gave D and trimming. The table includes about 310,000 clones, over 75% detected once. This sequence originates from a man between 45 and 60 years old with active or convalescent COVID-19. The sequencing input was peripheral blood.

The CDR3 DNA sequence: TGTGCCAGTAGTATGACAGGGGGCCGAGAGACCCAGTACTTC. It specifies CASSMTGGRETQYF. J is TRBJ2-5 and V is TRBV19; 10 bases align to TRBD1. The CDR3 sequence is 14 residues long. Germline V gene data show CDR1 as LNHDA and CDR2 as SQIVND (reference sequence). V gave up 3 bases and J gave up 4 bases; unmatched junction bases: 2.